The next 24 T cell receptor beta chains were all read from a single sample in a study of regulatory T cells in long-lasting Graves disease. Time point: persistent/refractory GD, antithyroid drugs over 5 years with positive TRAb. The TCR library was made from RNA that had been extracted from PBMCs in TRIzol. Arm-PCR of CDR3 regions and iRepertoire HTBI primers were the basis on which TCR beta libraries were built. TCRdb independently ran MiXCR on the multiplex PCR reads; one entry per CDR3 protein. The profile covers about 400,000 distinct CDR3 sequences, with around 20% appearing a single time and roughly 20% taken by the ten largest. The specimen was peripheral blood mononuclear cells (PBMCs), collected when the disease was refractory, from a patient treated with antithyroid drugs. These receptors were collected from a female donor with Graves disease.

The chain links TRBV20-1 to TRBJ2-5, with a tentative D call TRBD1 (5 bases). V lost 5 bases to trimming and J lost 2 bases, with 15 bases between them. This CDR3 is 14 amino acids long. Per the germline V gene, CDR1 is DFQATT and CDR2 is SNEGSKA (reference sequence). CDR3: CSAQRYYRQETQYF. For the CDR3, the DNA is TGCAGTGCTCAGAGGTACTACAGGCAAGAGACCCAGTACTTC.

This clonotype has a handful of counts. The chain recombines TRBV18 with TRBJ1-1, with no clear D. Between the trimmed V and J ends, which lost 2 bases and 0 bases, there was a span of 13 bases. Germline lookup yields CDR1 KGHSH and CDR2 LQKENI. This CDR3 spans 16 amino acids. The CDR3 region is CASSPMGQLMNTEAFF. CDR3 nucleotides: TGTGCCAGCTCACCAATGGGCCAGCTCATGAACACTGAAGCTTTCTTT. Combining the CDR3 with reference TRBV18 and TRBJ1-1 gives the whole variable domain NAGVMQNPRHLVRRRGQEARLRCSPMKGHSHVYWYRQLPEEGLKFMVYLQKENIIDESGMPKERFSAEFPKEGPSILRIQQVVRGDSAAYFCASSPMGQLMNTEAFFGQGTRLTVV.

The sample holds a few counts of this clonotype. This sequence joins TRBV5-1 and TRBJ2-4; the D gene is possibly TRBD1 (6 bases). The CDR3 is 14 residues long. V was pared by 0 bases and J by 8 bases, with 12 bases between. Germline CDR1 reads SGHRS; CDR2 reads YFSETQ. The CDR3 sequence: CASSLDRAVDIQYF. CDR3 nucleotides: TGCGCCAGCAGCTTGGACAGGGCCGTGGACATTCAGTACTTC.

This chain connects TRBV19 to TRBJ1-2; D is unresolved. V gave up 3 bases and J gave up 7 bases, with 15 bases separating them. The CDR3 totals 14 residues. Per the germline V gene, CDR1 is LNHDA and CDR2 is SQIVND (reference sequence). This chain's CDR3 is CASSMARVQPGYTF. In DNA, the CDR3 is TGTGCCAGTAGTATGGCCAGAGTCCAACCTGGCTACACCTTC.

The genes are TRBV7-9 and TRBJ2-2; D tentatively fits TRBD1 or TRBD2 (6 bases each). CDR3 size: 14 residues. CDR1 SEHNR and CDR2 FQNEAQ come from the germline V gene (reference sequence). The ends were cut back, 8 bases at V and 1 base at J, with 11 bases in the middle. The CDR3 nucleotides are TGTGCCAGCTGGGGGGCGCAGAACACCGGGGAGCTGTTTTTT. This encodes CASWGAQNTGELFF.

In its sample, this clonotype was seen many times. The gene calls are TRBV28 and TRBJ2-6, with TRBD2 matching over 15 bases. Looked up from germline, CDR1 is MDHEN and CDR2 is SYDVKM. The ends lost 4 bases at V and 0 bases at J; junction bases unmatched: 7. This CDR3 spans 20 amino acids. The CDR3 loop is CASSSGLAGGGFSGANVLTF. The DNA for the CDR3 is TGTGCCAGCAGTTCCGGACTAGCGGGAGGGGGATTCTCTGGGGCCAACGTCCTGACTTTC. Full variable domain (missing parts from reference TRBV28 and TRBJ2-6): DVKVTQSSRYLVKRTGEKVFLECVQDMDHENMFWYRQDPGLGLRLIYFSYDVKMKEKGDIPEGYSVSREKKERFSLILESASTNQTSMYLCASSSGLAGGGFSGANVLTFGAGSRLTVL.

A note on this clonotype: Mismatch with germline at one junction end may stem from a read error. The chain carries TRBV6-2 or TRBV6-3 and TRBJ2-4, with D perhaps TRBD1 or TRBD2 (7 bases each). The germline V gene has CDR1 MNHEY and CDR2 SVGEGT. This CDR3 has 13 residues. CDR3 in amino acids: CASSLGGDSGKSF. CDR3 nucleotides: TGTGCCAGCAGTTTAGGGGGGGACAGTGGTAAATCCTTC.

The rearrangement uses TRBV20-1 and TRBJ2-7; D possibly corresponds to TRBD1 (6 bases). V lost 6 bases and J lost 2, with 11 bases in between. Looked up from germline, CDR1 is DFQATT and CDR2 is SNEGSKA (reference sequence). This CDR3 spans 12 amino acids. CDR3 DNA sequence: TGCAGTGCGCCCGGGACACCCTACGAGCAGTACTTC. It translates to CSAPGTPYEQYF.

This clonotype was counted between two and nine times. The V gene is TRBV20-1, the J gene TRBJ1-5, with 7 nucleotides matching TRBD1. V dropped 5 bases and J dropped 1; count of bases not matched to a gene: 2. This CDR3 is built from 13 residues. In germline, CDR1 is DFQATT, CDR2 SNEGSKA (reference sequence). CDR3 loop: CSAETGSNQPQHF. In DNA form, the CDR3 reads TGCAGTGCTGAGACAGGGAGCAATCAGCCCCAGCATTTT.

This sequence joins TRBV20-1 and TRBJ2-5; D is possibly TRBD1 or TRBD2 (6 bases each). V was clipped by 2 bases and J by 9 bases, with 16 bases between them. Germline V gene sequence: CDR1 DFQATT, CDR2 SNEGSKA (reference sequence). The CDR3 totals 13 residues. The CDR3 bases are TGCAGTGCTAGAATTCCGGGGGCGGAGGCCCAGTACTTC. The encoded protein is CSARIPGAEAQYF.

The table lists this clonotype with many counts. The chain employs TRBV6-1 and TRBJ1-1; perhaps TRBD1 as D (6 bases). Germline CDR1 is MNHNS and CDR2 is SASEGT. Trimming took 7 bases from V and 1 from J, leaving 10 bases between them. The CDR3 covers 13 residues. The CDR3 coding sequence is TGTGCCAGCAAGCCCAGGGGGAACACTGAAGCTTTCTTT. This encodes CASKPRGNTEAFF.

This clonotype was observed many times. The chain is built from TRBV28 and TRBJ1-2; no firm D call. CDR1 and CDR2 from the germline V gene are MDHEN and SYDVKM. V lost 2 bases and J 8 bases, leaving 15 bases between the germline ends. The CDR3 runs 14 residues. DNA for the CDR3: TGTGCCAGCAGTTTACCTGGCAGCCCGATGGGCTACACCTTC. Its protein is CASSLPGSPMGYTF.

The chain couples TRBV7-8 to TRBJ1-5; unclear D gene. Germline assignment: CDR1 SGHVS and CDR2 FQNEAQ. Trimming shortened V by 0 bases and J by 4 bases, and 13 bases separated the two germline ends. The CDR3 runs to 16 residues. The DNA of the CDR3 is TGTGCCAGCAGCTTAGCGCGAAGTCGGTTTAATCAGCCCCAGCATTTT. Translating it yields CASSLARSRFNQPQHF. Drawing the rest from reference TRBV7-8 and TRBJ1-5, the complete variable domain is GAGVSQSPRYKVAKRGQDVALRCDPISGHVSLFWYQQALGQGPEFLTYFQNEAQLDKSGLPSDRFFAERPEGSVSTLKIQRTQQEDSAVYLCASSLARSRFNQPQHFGDGTRLSIL.

The chain combines TRBV28 with TRBJ2-3, with D perhaps matching TRBD1 (5 bases). The ends were cut back, 10 bases at V and 3 bases at J, with 20 bases in the middle. This CDR3 is built from 15 residues. Germline V gene lookup returns CDR1 MDHEN and CDR2 SYDVKM. Written as DNA, the CDR3 is TGTGCCACCCAAAAGCAGGGTCTGTGGACAGATACGCAGTATTTT. This translates into CATQKQGLWTDTQYF.

The genes are TRBV29-1 and TRBJ1-1; 10 bases match TRBD1. Germline loops: CDR1 SQVTM, CDR2 ANQGSEA. V dropped 0 bases and J dropped 11; count of bases not matched to a gene: 12. This CDR3 region has 15 residues. CDR3 coding DNA: TGCAGCGTTGAAGACCGGGACAGGGGAGGATTGGTTGCTTTCTTT. Amino acid sequence: CSVEDRDRGGLVAFF.

This clonotype has a handful of counts. J is TRBJ1-5 and V is TRBV6-2 or TRBV6-3; 10 positions match TRBD1. Trimming removed 0 bases from V and 4 bases from J; junction bases left unmatched: 6. The germline V gene has CDR1 MNHEY and CDR2 SVGEGT. CDR3 size: 17 residues. The CDR3 reads CASSYSRDRGPNQPQHF. In DNA, the CDR3 is TGTGCCAGCAGTTACTCGAGGGACAGGGGACCTAATCAGCCCCAGCATTTT.

V gene TRBV5-5 combines with J gene TRBJ2-2, with 10 bases fitting TRBD1. Germline V gene sequence: CDR1 SGHKS, CDR2 YYEKEE (reference sequence). The ends lost 1 base at V and 2 bases at J; junction bases unmatched: 2. This CDR3 has 16 amino acids. The CDR3 reads CASSLWDRGNTGELFF. CDR3 DNA: TGTGCCAGCAGCTTGTGGGACAGGGGAAACACCGGGGAGCTGTTTTTT.

This clonotype showed up many times. The chain is built from TRBV9 and TRBJ2-7; possible D gene TRBD1, 6 bases. Trimming pared 5 bases from V and 0 bases from J, leaving 15 bases between. The CDR3 sequence is 15 residues long. In germline, CDR1 is SGDLS, CDR2 YYNGEE. In nucleotides, the CDR3 is TGTGCCAGCAGTCCTGGACAGCGGAGCTCCTACGAGCAGTACTTC. Protein sequence: CASSPGQRSSYEQYF.

This clonotype was found many times. This chain connects TRBV7-2 to TRBJ1-2; D may be TRBD1 (6 bases). The CDR3 is made up of 15 amino acids. CDR1 is SGHTA, CDR2 FQGNSA, per germline. Trimming took off 3 bases at V and 0 bases at J, with 11 bases between the two ends. DNA for the CDR3: TGTGCCAGCAGCTTTCAGGGGTTAGCTAACTATGGCTACACCTTC. Its translation: CASSFQGLANYGYTF. Filled out from reference TRBV7-2 and TRBJ1-2, the complete variable domain reads GAGVSQSPSNKVTEKGKDVELRCDPISGHTALYWYRQSLGQGLEFLIYFQGNSAPDKSGLPSDRFSAERTGGSVSTLTIQRTQQEDSAVYLCASSFQGLANYGYTFGSGTRLTVV.

This clonotype was counted only a few times. In nucleotides, the CDR3 is TGCGCCAGCAGAGACAGGGCTCAAGGGAACTATGGCTACACCTTC. It specifies CASRDRAQGNYGYTF. The rearrangement links TRBV10-2 to TRBJ1-2, with 7 positions matching TRBD1. CDR3 size: 15 residues. CDR1 and CDR2 (germline): WSHSY, SAAADI. The ends lost 6 bases at V and 2 bases at J; junction bases unmatched: 9.

This clonotype has at least ten counts. The chain recombines TRBV7-2 with TRBJ2-5; 8 bases match TRBD2. Germline loops: CDR1 SGHTA, CDR2 FQGNSA. Trimming cost V 5 bases and J 2 bases; bases outside gene matches: 7. This CDR3 is 15 amino acids long. The CDR3 is CASSPRTSFQETQYF. The CDR3 coding sequence is TGTGCCAGCAGCCCGCGGACTAGCTTTCAAGAGACCCAGTACTTC.

This clonotype was seen ten or more times. The chain has TRBV10-3 and TRBJ2-5, with TRBD1 identical over 8 bases. The V and J ends lost 6 bases and 2 bases, in that order; junction bases with no gene match: 8. This CDR3 is 15 amino acids long. Germline CDR1 ENHRY, CDR2 SYGVKD. The CDR3: CAIRGGQGEQETQYF. The DNA of the CDR3 is TGTGCCATCAGAGGAGGACAGGGCGAACAAGAGACCCAGTACTTC.

This clonotype was seen only a few times. This rearrangement joins TRBV27 to TRBJ2-1; D might be TRBD2 (6 bases). In germline, CDR1 is MNHEY, CDR2 SMNVEV (reference sequence). The CDR3 contains 16 residues. V was pared by 7 bases and J by 9 bases, with 25 bases between. This chain's CDR3 is CASTVVGDFNSGEQFF. CDR3 DNA: TGTGCCAGCACAGTTGTCGGGGACTTTAATTCCGGTGAGCAGTTCTTC.

The V call is TRBV28, the J call TRBJ2-1; D is undetermined. There are 16 residues in the CDR3. In germline, CDR1 is MDHEN, CDR2 SYDVKM. With 2 bases removed from V and 8 bases from J, the gap between germline ends came to 19 bases. The CDR3 DNA reads TGTGCCAGCAGTTTACCCGAATTCGCGGATGGAGATGAGCAGTTCTTC. Amino acids: CASSLPEFADGDEQFF.